This section outlines one T cell receptor beta chain sequence together with its context. The CDR3 sequence is 15 residues long. Germline assignment: CDR1 KGHDR and CDR2 SFDVKD. With 11 bases clipped from V and 6 bases from J, the junction kept 9 bases outside the gene matches. This record comes from a study of control samples from healthy donors and cancer patients. Here immunoSEQ multiplex PCR was the method, and the copy in TCRdb shows in-frame clones only, minus some. The sample lists around 51,000 clones; 75% to 90% were seen once. Sequencing was carried out using blood. The V gene is TRBV24-1, the J gene TRBJ2-3, with 14 bases matching TRBD2. This clonotype was obtained from a man between 65 and 85 years old in good health. The CDR3 DNA is TGTGCCATCGCGACTAGCGGGAGGGAAGGGGATACGCAGTATTTT. Residues: CAIATSGREGDTQYF.